The present entry profiles one T cell receptor (beta chain) with its context. Sequencing was performed with immunoSEQ multiplex PCR; in TCRdb, only in-frame clones are kept and a portion is missing. The data hold around 250,000 clones, with roughly nine tenths observed a single time. This entry belongs to a study of blood T cell repertoires in COVID-19. Individuals aged about 18 to 89 years were recruited from approximately 24 US areas. V was cut by 2 bases and J by 0 bases, with 8 bases left in between. CDR1 and CDR2 (germline): KGHSH, LQKENI. CDR3 length: 15 residues. The origin of this receptor is a human donor in a cohort exposed to, infected with or recovered from COVID-19 (not recorded which). The donor label of this sample is uncertain. The source material was PBMCs or T cells enriched from blood (not recorded which). This rearrangement joins TRBV18 to TRBJ1-3; D is ambiguous. For the CDR3, the DNA is TGTGCCAGCTCACCAGCGCGGGGCTCTGGAAACACCATATATTTT. Its translation is CASSPARGSGNTIYF. Supplemented by reference TRBV18 and TRBJ1-3, the full variable domain reads NAGVMQNPRHLVRRRGQEARLRCSPMKGHSHVYWYRQLPEEGLKFMVYLQKENIIDESGMPKERFSAEFPKEGPSILRIQQVVRGDSAAYFCASSPARGSGNTIYFGEGSWLTVV.